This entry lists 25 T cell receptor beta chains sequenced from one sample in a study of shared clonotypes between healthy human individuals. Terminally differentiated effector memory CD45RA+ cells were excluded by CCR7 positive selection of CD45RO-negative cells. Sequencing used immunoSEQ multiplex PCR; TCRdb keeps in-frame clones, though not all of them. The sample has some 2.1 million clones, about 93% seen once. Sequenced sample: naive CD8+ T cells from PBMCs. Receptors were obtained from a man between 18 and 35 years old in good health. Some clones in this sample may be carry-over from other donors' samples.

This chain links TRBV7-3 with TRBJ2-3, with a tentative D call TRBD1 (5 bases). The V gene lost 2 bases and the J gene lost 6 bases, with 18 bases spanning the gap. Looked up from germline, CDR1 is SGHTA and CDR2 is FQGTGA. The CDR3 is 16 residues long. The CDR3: CASSLFSGYPTDTQYF. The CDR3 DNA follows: TGTGCCAGCAGCTTATTTTCAGGGTACCCCACGGATACGCAGTATTTT.

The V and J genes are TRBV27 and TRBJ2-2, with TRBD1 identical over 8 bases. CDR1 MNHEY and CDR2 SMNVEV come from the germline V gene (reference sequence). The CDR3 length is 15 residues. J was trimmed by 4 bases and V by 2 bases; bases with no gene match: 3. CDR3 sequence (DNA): TGTGCCAGCAGTTTAAAACAGGGGGGCACCGGGGAGCTGTTTTTT. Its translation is CASSLKQGGTGELFF.

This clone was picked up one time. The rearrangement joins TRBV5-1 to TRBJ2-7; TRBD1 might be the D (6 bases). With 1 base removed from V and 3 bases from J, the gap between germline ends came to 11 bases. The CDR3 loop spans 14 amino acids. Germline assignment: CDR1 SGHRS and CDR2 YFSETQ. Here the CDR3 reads CASSLTGNVYEQYF. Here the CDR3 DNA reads TGCGCCAGCAGCTTGACAGGGAACGTCTACGAGCAGTACTTC.

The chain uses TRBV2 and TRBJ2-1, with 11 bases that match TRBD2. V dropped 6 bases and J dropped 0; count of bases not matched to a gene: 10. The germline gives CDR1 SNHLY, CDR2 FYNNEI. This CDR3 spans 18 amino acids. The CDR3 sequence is CASRDRTSGLSSYNEQFF. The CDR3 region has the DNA TGTGCCAGCAGGGACCGGACTAGCGGGTTGAGCTCCTACAATGAGCAGTTCTTC. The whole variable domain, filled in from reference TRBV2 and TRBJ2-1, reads EPEVTQTPSHQVTQMGQEVILRCVPISNHLYFYWYRQILGQKVEFLVSFYNNEISEKSEIFDDQFSVERPDGSNFTLKIRSTKLEDSAMYFCASRDRTSGLSSYNEQFFGPGTRLTVL.

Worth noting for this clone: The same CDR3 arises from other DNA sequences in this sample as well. This chain's CDR3 is CASSARDREETQYF. The CDR3, as DNA: TGTGCCAGCAGCGCTAGGGACAGAGAAGAGACCCAGTACTTC. This chain links TRBV9 with TRBJ2-5; 7 nucleotides agree with TRBD1. After removal of 3 bases from V and 3 bases from J, the junction contained 5 bases not matched to a gene. Germline CDR1 SGDLS, CDR2 YYNGEE. The CDR3 contains 14 residues. The whole variable domain, filled in from reference TRBV9 and TRBJ2-5, reads DSGVTQTPKHLITATGQRVTLRCSPRSGDLSVYWYQQSLDQGLQFLIQYYNGEERAKGNILERFSAQQFPDLHSELNLSSLELGDSALYFCASSARDREETQYFGPGTRLLVL.

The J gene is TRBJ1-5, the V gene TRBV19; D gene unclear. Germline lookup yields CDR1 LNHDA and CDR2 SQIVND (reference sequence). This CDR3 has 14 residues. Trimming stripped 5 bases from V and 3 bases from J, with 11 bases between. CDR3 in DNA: TGTGCCAGTAGTCTGTGGGGAACCAATCAGCCCCAGCATTTT. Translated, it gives CASSLWGTNQPQHF. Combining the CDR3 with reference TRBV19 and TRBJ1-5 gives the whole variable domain DGGITQSPKYLFRKEGQNVTLSCEQNLNHDAMYWYRQDPGQGLRLIYYSQIVNDFQKGDIAEGYSVSREKKESFPLTVTSAQKNPTAFYLCASSLWGTNQPQHFGDGTRLSIL.

For the CDR3, the DNA is TGTGCCAGCAGCTTGATCGGGGAGCAGTTCTTC. It is translated as CASSLIGEQFF. The J gene is TRBJ2-1, the V gene TRBV5-6; D not resolved. The length of the CDR3 is 11 residues. V dropped 1 base and J dropped 10 bases, with 6 bases sitting between them. Germline V gene data show CDR1 as SGHDT and CDR2 as YYEEEE.

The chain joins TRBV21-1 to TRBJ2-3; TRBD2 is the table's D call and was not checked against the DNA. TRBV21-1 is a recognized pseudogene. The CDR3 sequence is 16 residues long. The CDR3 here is CASSPGTSGSTDTQYF. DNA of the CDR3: TGTGCCAGCAGTCCCGGGACTAGCGGAAGCACAGATACGCAGTATTTT.

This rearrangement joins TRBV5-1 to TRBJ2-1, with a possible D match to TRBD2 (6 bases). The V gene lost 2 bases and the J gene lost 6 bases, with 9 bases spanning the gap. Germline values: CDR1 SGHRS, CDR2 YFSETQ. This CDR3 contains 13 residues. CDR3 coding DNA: TGCGCCAGCAGCTTTTATAGCGGCAATGAGCAGTTCTTC. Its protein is CASSFYSGNEQFF.

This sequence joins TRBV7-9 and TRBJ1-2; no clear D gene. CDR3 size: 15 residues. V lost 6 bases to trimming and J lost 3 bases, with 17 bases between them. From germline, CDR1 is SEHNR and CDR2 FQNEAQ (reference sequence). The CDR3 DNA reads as TGTGCCAGCAGTTCCAACACGGGTGGGGACTATGGCTACACCTTC. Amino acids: CASSSNTGGDYGYTF.

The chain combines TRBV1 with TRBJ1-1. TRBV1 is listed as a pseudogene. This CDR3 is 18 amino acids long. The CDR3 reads CTSSQVEGDLVFWPEAFF. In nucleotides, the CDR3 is TGCACCAGCAGCCAAGTGGAAGGAGACCTCGTCTTTTGGCCTGAAGCTTTCTTT.

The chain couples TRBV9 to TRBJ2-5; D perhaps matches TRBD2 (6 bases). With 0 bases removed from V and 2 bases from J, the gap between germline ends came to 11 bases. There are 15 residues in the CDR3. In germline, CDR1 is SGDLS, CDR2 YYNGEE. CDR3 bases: TGTGCCAGCAGCGTAGCCCTGGGACTTCAAGAGACCCAGTACTTC. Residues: CASSVALGLQETQYF.

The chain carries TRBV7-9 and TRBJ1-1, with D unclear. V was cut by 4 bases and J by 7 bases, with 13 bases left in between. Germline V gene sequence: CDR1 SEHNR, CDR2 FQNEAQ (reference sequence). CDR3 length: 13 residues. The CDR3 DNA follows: TGTGCCAGCAGCTCGAGTATACAGATTGAAGCTTTCTTT. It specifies CASSSSIQIEAFF.

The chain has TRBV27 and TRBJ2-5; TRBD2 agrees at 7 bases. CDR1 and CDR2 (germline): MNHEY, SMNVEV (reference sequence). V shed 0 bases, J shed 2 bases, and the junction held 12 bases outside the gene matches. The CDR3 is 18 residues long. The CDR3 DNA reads TGTGCCAGCAGTTTATCGAGCAAAGAACTAGCGTTTCAAGAGACCCAGTACTTC. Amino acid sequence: CASSLSSKELAFQETQYF.

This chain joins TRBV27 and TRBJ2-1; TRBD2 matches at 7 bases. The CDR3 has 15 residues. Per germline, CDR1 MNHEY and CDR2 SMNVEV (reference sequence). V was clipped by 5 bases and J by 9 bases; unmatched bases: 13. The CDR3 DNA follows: TGTGCCAGCAGTCCCGGGACTAATAGGGACGGTGAGCAGTTCTTC. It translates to CASSPGTNRDGEQFF.

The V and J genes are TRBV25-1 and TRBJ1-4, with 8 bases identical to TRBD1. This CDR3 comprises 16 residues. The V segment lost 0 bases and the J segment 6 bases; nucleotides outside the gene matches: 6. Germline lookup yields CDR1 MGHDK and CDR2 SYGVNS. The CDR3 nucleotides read TGTGCCAGCAGTGAATACAACAGGGGGATGTATGAAAAACTGTTTTTT. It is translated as CASSEYNRGMYEKLFF.

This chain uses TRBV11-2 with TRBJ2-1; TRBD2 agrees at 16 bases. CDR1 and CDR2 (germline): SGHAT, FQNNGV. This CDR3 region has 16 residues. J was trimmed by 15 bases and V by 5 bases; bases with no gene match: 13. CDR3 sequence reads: CASSRGLAGGGRLVFF. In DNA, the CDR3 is TGTGCCAGCAGCCGGGGACTAGCGGGAGGGGGTCGTTTAGTGTTCTTC. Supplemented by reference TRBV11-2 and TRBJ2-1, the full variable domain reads EAGVAQSPRYKIIEKRQSVAFWCNPISGHATLYWYQQILGQGPKLLIQFQNNGVVDDSQLPKDRFSAERLKGVDSTLKIQPAKLEDSAVYLCASSRGLAGGGRLVFFGPGTRLTVL.

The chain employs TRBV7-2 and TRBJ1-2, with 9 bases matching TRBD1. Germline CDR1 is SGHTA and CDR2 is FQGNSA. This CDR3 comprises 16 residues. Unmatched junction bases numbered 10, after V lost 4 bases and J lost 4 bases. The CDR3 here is CASSSTGGPIVYGYTF. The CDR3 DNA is TGTGCCAGCAGCTCTACAGGGGGCCCCATTGTCTATGGCTACACCTTC.

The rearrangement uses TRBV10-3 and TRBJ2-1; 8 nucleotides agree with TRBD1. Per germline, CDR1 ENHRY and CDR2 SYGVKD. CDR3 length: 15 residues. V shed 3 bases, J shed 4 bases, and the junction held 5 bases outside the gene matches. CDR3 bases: TGTGCCATCAGTGACTTGGGACAGGAATACAATGAGCAGTTCTTC. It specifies CAISDLGQEYNEQFF.

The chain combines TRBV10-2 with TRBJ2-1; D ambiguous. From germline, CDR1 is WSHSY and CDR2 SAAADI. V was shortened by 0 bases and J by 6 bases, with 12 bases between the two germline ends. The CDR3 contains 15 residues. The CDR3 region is CASSESKTPRNEQFF. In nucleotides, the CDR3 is TGCGCCAGCAGTGAGTCGAAAACGCCACGCAATGAGCAGTTCTTC.

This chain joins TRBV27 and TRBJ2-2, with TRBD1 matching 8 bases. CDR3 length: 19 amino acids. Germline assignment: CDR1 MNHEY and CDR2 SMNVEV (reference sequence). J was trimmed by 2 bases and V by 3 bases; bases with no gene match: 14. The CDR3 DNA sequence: TGTGCCAGCAGTTTTCTGACAGGGGTCGATACCGGCAACACCGGGGAGCTGTTTTTT. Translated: CASSFLTGVDTGNTGELFF.

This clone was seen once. The CDR3 coding sequence is TGTGCCAGCAGTTACTCGATATCGTGGGGCAGGAGGGATTACACTGAAGCTTTCTTT. Protein: CASSYSISWGRRDYTEAFF. V is TRBV6-7 and J is TRBJ1-1; a weak D match, TRBD1 (5 bases). TRBV6-7 is an open reading frame whose function is uncertain. The length of the CDR3 is 19 residues. V lost 0 bases and J lost 3, with 23 bases in between.

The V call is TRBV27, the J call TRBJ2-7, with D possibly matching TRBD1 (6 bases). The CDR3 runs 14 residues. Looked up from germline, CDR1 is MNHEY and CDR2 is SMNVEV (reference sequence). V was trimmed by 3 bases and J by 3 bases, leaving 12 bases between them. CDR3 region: CASSFGDTVYEQYF. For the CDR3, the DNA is TGTGCCAGCAGTTTTGGGGACACAGTCTACGAGCAGTACTTC.

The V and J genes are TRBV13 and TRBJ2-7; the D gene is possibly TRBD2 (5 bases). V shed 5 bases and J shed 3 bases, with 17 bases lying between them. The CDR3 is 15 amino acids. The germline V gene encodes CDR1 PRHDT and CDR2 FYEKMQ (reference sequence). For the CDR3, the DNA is TGTGCCAGCAGCCCTAAGAAACCGGGAAACTACGAGCAGTACTTC. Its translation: CASSPKKPGNYEQYF.

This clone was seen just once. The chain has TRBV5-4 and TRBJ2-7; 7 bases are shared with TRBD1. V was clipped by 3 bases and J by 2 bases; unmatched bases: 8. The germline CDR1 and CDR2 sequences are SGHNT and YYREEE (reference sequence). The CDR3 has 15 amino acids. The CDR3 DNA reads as TGTGCCAGCAGCTCCGACAGGGTTGTAGCCTACGAGCAGTACTTC. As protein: CASSSDRVVAYEQYF.